The 26 T cell receptor beta chains below were found in one sample sequenced in a study of vaccination and CD4 T cells after COVID-19. These receptors' targets are unknown. Treatment indicated: roughly 11-day PBMC culture with coronavirus spike peptide pools or control peptides (ViraFEST assay). An Oncomine TCR Beta short-read assay was used to sequence the DNA from cultured CD4+ T cells. TCRdb re-called the PCR reads with MiXCR, one entry per CDR3 protein. The sample records about 23,000 distinct CDR3 sequences, approximately 48% being singletons. This sample comprised CD4+ T cells from blood, cultured in vitro, obtained before SARS-CoV-2 vaccination. The source of these receptors is a human donor who received a COVID-19 vaccine.

The V call is TRBV19, the J call TRBJ1-1, with D perhaps TRBD1 (5 bases). The V gene lost 0 bases and the J gene lost 8 bases, with 28 bases spanning the gap. This CDR3 is 19 amino acids long. The germline V gene encodes CDR1 LNHDA and CDR2 SQIVND (reference sequence). The CDR3 spells CASSIDAPSSRGPRPEAFF. The CDR3 coding sequence is TGTGCCAGTAGTATAGATGCCCCCAGTTCGAGGGGCCCCCGGCCCGAAGCTTTCTTT. Using reference TRBV19 and TRBJ1-1 for the parts outside the CDR3, the full variable domain is DGGITQSPKYLFRKEGQNVTLSCEQNLNHDAMYWYRQDPGQGLRLIYYSQIVNDFQKGDIAEGYSVSREKKESFPLTVTSAQKNPTAFYLCASSIDAPSSRGPRPEAFFGQGTRLTVV.

This clonotype was seen a handful of times. V is TRBV7-2 and J is TRBJ1-5; D is undetermined. Germline V gives CDR1 SGHTA, CDR2 FQGNSA. Trimming took off 6 bases at V and 0 bases at J, with 9 bases between the two ends. CDR3 length: 14 residues. Here the CDR3 DNA reads TGTGCCAGCAGGGTGGGTCCTAGCAATCAGCCCCAGCATTTT. This encodes CASRVGPSNQPQHF.

In its sample, this clonotype was seen a few times. The rearrangement uses TRBV6-1 and TRBJ2-7; D may be TRBD1 (5 bases). V was cut by 4 bases and J by 3 bases, with 10 bases left in between. CDR3 length: 13 residues. CDR1 and CDR2 from the germline V gene are MNHNS and SASEGT. The CDR3 DNA follows: TGTGCCAGCAGTGGACAGAACTACTACGAGCAGTACTTC. It translates to CASSGQNYYEQYF.

This chain joins TRBV7-2 and TRBJ2-5, with TRBD2 matching 10 bases. V shed 2 bases and J 3 bases; nucleotides not matched to a gene: 12. Germline-derived CDR1 and CDR2 are SGHTA and FQGNSA. This CDR3 is 18 amino acids long. The CDR3 nucleotides are TGTGCCAGCAGCTTACCCGTCAGTCTAGCGGGGGAGGAAGAGACCCAGTACTTC. Translation gives CASSLPVSLAGEEETQYF.

The genes are TRBV6-1 and TRBJ1-6; D unclear. The CDR3 length is 12 residues. Trimming removed 6 bases at V and 9 bases at J, with 9 bases between. Germline V gene sequence: CDR1 MNHNS, CDR2 SASEGT. This chain's CDR3 is CASSDGSSPLHF. DNA of the CDR3: TGTGCCAGCAGCGACGGGAGTTCACCCCTCCACTTT.

The V gene is TRBV7-2, the J gene TRBJ1-2; tentatively, D is TRBD1 (6 bases). The V gene's germline CDR1 is SGHTA and CDR2 FQGNSA. The CDR3 consists of 15 residues. V was clipped by 0 bases and J by 5 bases, with 13 bases between them. CDR3 DNA sequence: TGTGCCAGCAGCTTAGCGTTGAACAGGGCTTATGGCTACACCTTC. Amino acids: CASSLALNRAYGYTF.

The chain recombines TRBV20-1 with TRBJ1-2; weak D call: TRBD1 (5 bases). CDR3 length: 13 amino acids. V was cut by 3 bases and J by 5 bases, with 13 bases left in between. Germline V CDR1 and CDR2: DFQATT, SNEGSKA (reference sequence). The CDR3 region has the DNA TGCAGTGCTAGTAGGGGAGGGACTTATGGCTACACCTTC. Protein sequence: CSASRGGTYGYTF.

This chain uses TRBV20-1 with TRBJ1-6; no clear D gene. Per the germline V gene, CDR1 is DFQATT and CDR2 is SNEGSKA (reference sequence). The CDR3 is made up of 13 amino acids. The V gene lost 5 bases and the J gene lost 7 bases, with 12 bases spanning the gap. CDR3 sequence reads: CSAYSQVNSPLHF. The DNA for the CDR3 is TGCAGTGCTTACAGCCAAGTGAATTCACCCCTCCACTTT.

This clonotype occurred a few times. The J gene is TRBJ2-7, the V gene TRBV20-1; D may correspond to TRBD1 or TRBD2 (6 bases each). CDR1 is DFQATT, CDR2 SNEGSKA, per germline (reference sequence). Trimming removed 4 bases from V and 9 bases from J, with 19 bases in between. The CDR3 runs to 13 residues. Written as DNA, the CDR3 is TGCAGTGCTAATCTGACAGGCGGGAAAGGGCAGTACTTC. This translates into CSANLTGGKGQYF.

This clonotype was seen only a few times. The gene calls are TRBV19 and TRBJ2-4; 8 bases are a match to TRBD1. The germline gives CDR1 LNHDA, CDR2 SQIVND (reference sequence). Unmatched junction bases numbered 17, after V lost 3 bases and J lost 7 bases. This CDR3 is built from 18 residues. CDR3 DNA sequence: TGTGCCAGTAGTATTGGGGACTCGACAGGGGTAGTTGGGAACATTCAGTACTTC. It codes for CASSIGDSTGVVGNIQYF.

The chain is built from TRBV7-6 and TRBJ2-5; TRBD2 matches at 10 bases. J lost 5 bases, V lost 4 bases, and 7 bases had no gene match. The germline CDR1 and CDR2 sequences are SGHVS and FNYEAQ. The CDR3 consists of 15 residues. CDR3 loop: CASSSQAGGEETQYF. The CDR3 nucleotides read TGTGCCAGCAGCTCGCAAGCGGGGGGGGAGGAGACCCAGTACTTC.

This clonotype occurred a few times. This sequence joins TRBV19 and TRBJ2-7, with 11 bases fitting TRBD1. The germline gives CDR1 LNHDA, CDR2 SQIVND (reference sequence). The junction had 3 bases not matched to a gene; V was cut back by 5 bases and J by 0 bases. The CDR3 runs to 15 residues. The CDR3: CASSPGTGGSYEQYF. The DNA of the CDR3 is TGTGCCAGTAGTCCAGGGACAGGGGGCTCCTACGAGCAGTACTTC. The full variable domain, completed using reference TRBV19 and TRBJ2-7, is DGGITQSPKYLFRKEGQNVTLSCEQNLNHDAMYWYRQDPGQGLRLIYYSQIVNDFQKGDIAEGYSVSREKKESFPLTVTSAQKNPTAFYLCASSPGTGGSYEQYFGPGTRLTVT.

The chain joins TRBV2 to TRBJ1-4, with 7 nucleotides matching TRBD1. Trimming took 2 bases from V and 3 from J; bases not matched to a gene: 0. CDR3 length equals 14 residues. In germline, CDR1 is SNHLY, CDR2 FYNNEI. CDR3 in amino acids: CASSEQGANEKLFF. In DNA form, the CDR3 reads TGTGCCAGCAGTGAACAGGGGGCTAATGAAAAACTGTTTTTT.

The chain uses TRBV10-1 and TRBJ2-2, with 8 bases fitting TRBD1. V shed 6 bases, J shed 0 bases, and the junction held 3 bases outside the gene matches. From germline, CDR1 is WNHNN and CDR2 SYGVQD (reference sequence). This CDR3 is 15 amino acids long. In DNA form, the CDR3 reads TGCGCCAGCAGGGCGGACAGGGCGAACACCGGGGAGCTGTTTTTT. This codes for CASRADRANTGELFF.

The chain recombines TRBV5-6 with TRBJ2-1, with 8 bases aligning to TRBD2. Germline V gene sequence: CDR1 SGHDT, CDR2 YYEEEE. Trimming at V came to 4 bases and at J to 4 bases, leaving 4 bases not matched to a gene. The CDR3 contains 14 residues. The CDR3 DNA reads TGTGCCAGCAGCGCGGGACTAGTTTACAATGAGCAGTTCTTC. This translates into CASSAGLVYNEQFF.

This chain uses TRBV6-1 with TRBJ2-2, with TRBD1 identical over 12 bases. CDR1 MNHNS and CDR2 SASEGT come from the germline V gene. With 7 bases clipped from V and 4 bases from J, the junction kept 7 bases outside the gene matches. There are 16 residues in the CDR3. In nucleotides, the CDR3 is TGTGCCAGCACTGTCGGGACAGGGGGCGGCACCGGGGAGCTGTTTTTT. Protein sequence: CASTVGTGGGTGELFF.

This chain connects TRBV5-4 to TRBJ2-7, with 9 bases aligning to TRBD1. The CDR3 length is 15 residues. Trimming removed 3 bases from V and 4 bases from J; junction bases left unmatched: 8. Germline CDR1 reads SGHNT; CDR2 reads YYREEE (reference sequence). The CDR3 DNA sequence: TGTGCCAGCAGCTACAGGGGGCGGTCCTCGTACGAGCAGTACTTC. This gives the protein CASSYRGRSSYEQYF. Full variable domain (missing parts from reference TRBV5-4 and TRBJ2-7): ETGVTQSPTHLIKTRGQQVTLRCSSQSGHNTVSWYQQALGQGPQFIFQYYREEENGRGNFPPRFSGLQFPNYSSELNVNALELDDSALYLCASSYRGRSSYEQYFGPGTRLTVT.

The chain links TRBV6-1 to TRBJ1-4, with D hard to call. V lost 5 bases, J lost 8 bases, and 15 bases lay in between. This CDR3 comprises 14 residues. CDR1 and CDR2 (germline): MNHNS, SASEGT. CDR3 protein: CASSRADGREKLFF. CDR3 bases: TGTGCCAGCAGTAGGGCCGACGGCCGGGAAAAACTGTTTTTT.

The rearrangement links TRBV6-5 to TRBJ2-3; 13 bases map to TRBD2. Trimming cost V 0 bases and J 1 base; bases outside gene matches: 10. The CDR3 has 20 amino acids. Germline values: CDR1 MNHEY, CDR2 SVGAGI. Written as DNA, the CDR3 is TGTGCCAGCAGTTACTCCCGGGGGACTAGCGGGGCTAAACGCACAGATACGCAGTATTTT. Amino acid sequence: CASSYSRGTSGAKRTDTQYF.

The V gene is TRBV24-1, the J gene TRBJ2-2, with D unclear. Trimming took off 3 bases at V and 0 bases at J, with 7 bases between the two ends. Germline V gene sequence: CDR1 KGHDR, CDR2 SFDVKD. This CDR3 is 15 amino acids long. CDR3 in DNA: TGTGCCACCAGTGATCTATTTTCGAACACCGGGGAGCTGTTTTTT. It is translated as CATSDLFSNTGELFF.

The chain carries TRBV5-1 and TRBJ2-1; D is possibly TRBD2 (6 bases). V lost 2 bases and J lost 6, with 9 bases in between. Per the germline V gene, CDR1 is SGHRS and CDR2 is YFSETQ. The CDR3 runs 13 residues. The CDR3 region is CASSFGGVNEQFF. The CDR3, as DNA: TGCGCCAGCAGCTTTGGAGGGGTCAATGAGCAGTTCTTC.

This clonotype was seen only a few times. The chain combines TRBV7-2 with TRBJ2-3; possibly TRBD2 for D (6 bases). The CDR3 runs 15 residues. V was cut by 1 base and J by 1 base, with 9 bases left in between. CDR1 is SGHTA and CDR2 is FQGNSA in the germline V gene. The CDR3 region has the DNA TGTGCCAGCAGCTTAGGCGGCGGGGGCACAGATACGCAGTATTTT. Protein product: CASSLGGGGTDTQYF.

V gene TRBV19 combines with J gene TRBJ1-5; no reliable D call. The V gene lost 7 bases and the J gene lost 6 bases, with 22 bases spanning the gap. This CDR3 comprises 16 residues. Germline V gene lookup returns CDR1 LNHDA and CDR2 SQIVND (reference sequence). This CDR3 is CASTGWLGSAGQPQHF. The CDR3, as DNA: TGTGCCAGTACGGGTTGGCTGGGGTCGGCGGGTCAGCCCCAGCATTTT.

This clonotype was detected only a few times. In DNA form, the CDR3 reads TGTGCCAGCAGTGACCCCGGGGAATCACCCCTCCACTTT. Translation gives CASSDPGESPLHF. The chain recombines TRBV6-1 with TRBJ1-6; no clear D. This CDR3 spans 13 amino acids. The V gene lost 3 bases and the J gene lost 10 bases, with 10 bases spanning the gap. CDR1 is MNHNS, CDR2 SASEGT, per germline.

The chain joins TRBV27 to TRBJ2-7, with 9 positions matching TRBD2. V shed 5 bases, J shed 6 bases, and the junction held 8 bases outside the gene matches. Germline V lookup: CDR1 MNHEY, CDR2 SMNVEV (reference sequence). CDR3 length equals 14 residues. The CDR3 region has the DNA TGTGCCAGCAGTCCGCGGGGGGGTGTAGGCGAGCAGTACTTC. This gives the protein CASSPRGGVGEQYF.

This rearrangement joins TRBV6-5 to TRBJ1-6; D gene ambiguous. Between the trimmed V and J ends, which lost 0 bases and 7 bases, there was a span of 10 bases. Germline V gene data show CDR1 as MNHEY and CDR2 as SVGAGI. The CDR3 is 15 residues long. CDR3 residues: CASSYSGDLNSPLHF. DNA for the CDR3: TGTGCCAGCAGTTACTCTGGAGATTTAAATTCACCCCTCCACTTT.